This note documents a single T cell receptor (beta chain) sequence. The antigen remains unidentified. A read error may account for a junction end that differs from germline. Purities over 95% were achieved in all sorted populations. The data belong to a study of beta chain features in type 1 diabetes. Study background: Age and gender were similar between patients and healthy donors, as were cell yields.

Reverse transcription of all isolated RNA meant that expressed TCRB transcripts were sequenced. The repertoire was sequenced with immunoSEQ multiplex PCR; TCRdb's copy has only in-frame clones and lacks some. The data hold about 370,000 clones, with roughly 15% observed a single time. Study observations and caveats: In type 1 diabetes patients, VDJ junctions had fewer insertions; deletions at these junctions were more frequent.

This CDR3 is 10 amino acids long. Germline CDR1 GTSNPN, CDR2 SVGIG (reference sequence). This clonotype originated in a woman in her late teens or twenties in good health. The chain joins TRBV30 to TRBJ1-2; tentatively, D is TRBD1 (5 bases). Sequenced: naive CD4+ T cells from blood. In nucleotides, the CDR3 is TGCGGCGGGGGTTCCTATGGCTACACCTTC. Its translation: CGGGSYGYTF.